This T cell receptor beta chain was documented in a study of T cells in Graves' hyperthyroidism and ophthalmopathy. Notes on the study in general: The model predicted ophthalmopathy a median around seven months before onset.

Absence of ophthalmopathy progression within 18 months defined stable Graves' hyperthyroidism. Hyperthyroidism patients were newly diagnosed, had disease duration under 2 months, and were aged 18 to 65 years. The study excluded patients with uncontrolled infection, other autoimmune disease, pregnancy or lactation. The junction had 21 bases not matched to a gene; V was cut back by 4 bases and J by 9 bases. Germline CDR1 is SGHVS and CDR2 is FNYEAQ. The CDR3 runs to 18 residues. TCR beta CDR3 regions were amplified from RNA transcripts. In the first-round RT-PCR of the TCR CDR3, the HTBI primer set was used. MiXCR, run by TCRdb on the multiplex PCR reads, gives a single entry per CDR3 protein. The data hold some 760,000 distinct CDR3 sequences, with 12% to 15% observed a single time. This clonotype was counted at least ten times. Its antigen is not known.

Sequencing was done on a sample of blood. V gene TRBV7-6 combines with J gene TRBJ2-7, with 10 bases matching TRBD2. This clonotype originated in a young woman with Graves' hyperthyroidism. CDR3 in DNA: TGTGCCAGCAGCTATTCTTCCCCCTTAGCGGGAGGCTTTCGGGGGCAGTACTTC. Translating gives CASSYSSPLAGGFRGQYF.